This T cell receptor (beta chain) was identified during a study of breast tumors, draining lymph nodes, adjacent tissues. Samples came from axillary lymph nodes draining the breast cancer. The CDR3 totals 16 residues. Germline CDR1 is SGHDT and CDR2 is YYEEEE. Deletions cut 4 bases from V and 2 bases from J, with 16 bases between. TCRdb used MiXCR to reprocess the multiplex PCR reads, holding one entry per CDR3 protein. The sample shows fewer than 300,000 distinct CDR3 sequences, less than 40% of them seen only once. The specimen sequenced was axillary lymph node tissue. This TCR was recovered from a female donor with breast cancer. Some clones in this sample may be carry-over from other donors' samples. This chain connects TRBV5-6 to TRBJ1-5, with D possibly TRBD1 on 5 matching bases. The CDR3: CASSPGGETRNQPQHF. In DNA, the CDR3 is TGTGCCAGCAGCCCTGGGGGAGAGACCCGCAATCAGCCCCAGCATTTT.